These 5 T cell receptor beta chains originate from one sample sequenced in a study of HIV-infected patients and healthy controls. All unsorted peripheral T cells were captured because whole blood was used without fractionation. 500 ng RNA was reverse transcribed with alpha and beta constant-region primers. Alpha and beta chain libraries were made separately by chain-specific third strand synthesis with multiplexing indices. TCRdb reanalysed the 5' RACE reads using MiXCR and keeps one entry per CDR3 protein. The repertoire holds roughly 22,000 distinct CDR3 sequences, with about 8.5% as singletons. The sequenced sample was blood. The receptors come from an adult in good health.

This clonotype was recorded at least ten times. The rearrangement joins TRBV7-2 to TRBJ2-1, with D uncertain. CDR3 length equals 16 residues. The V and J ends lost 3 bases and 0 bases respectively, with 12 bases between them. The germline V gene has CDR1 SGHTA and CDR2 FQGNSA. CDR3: CASSFQAISSYNEQFF. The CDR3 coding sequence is TGTGCCAGCAGCTTTCAGGCAATTAGCTCCTACAATGAGCAGTTCTTC.

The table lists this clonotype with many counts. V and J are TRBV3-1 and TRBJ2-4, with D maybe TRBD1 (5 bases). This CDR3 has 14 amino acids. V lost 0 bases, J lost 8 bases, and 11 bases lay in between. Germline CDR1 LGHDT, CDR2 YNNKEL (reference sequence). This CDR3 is CASSQEGPGDIQYF. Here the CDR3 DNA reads TGTGCCAGCAGCCAAGAGGGGCCCGGAGACATTCAGTACTTC.

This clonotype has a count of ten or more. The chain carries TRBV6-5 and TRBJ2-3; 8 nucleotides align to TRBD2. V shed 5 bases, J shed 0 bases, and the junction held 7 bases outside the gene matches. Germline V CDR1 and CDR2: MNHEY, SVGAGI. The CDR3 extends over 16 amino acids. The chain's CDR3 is CASSPRLAQSTDTQYF. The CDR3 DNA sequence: TGTGCCAGCAGTCCCCGACTAGCGCAAAGCACAGATACGCAGTATTTT.

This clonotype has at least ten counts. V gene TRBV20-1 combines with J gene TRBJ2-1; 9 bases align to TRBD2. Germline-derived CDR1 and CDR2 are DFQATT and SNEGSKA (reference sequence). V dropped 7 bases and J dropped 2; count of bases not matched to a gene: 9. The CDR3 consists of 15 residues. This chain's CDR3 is CSVPGTSITYNEQFF. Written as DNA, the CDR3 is TGCAGTGTTCCGGGGACTAGCATTACCTACAATGAGCAGTTCTTC.

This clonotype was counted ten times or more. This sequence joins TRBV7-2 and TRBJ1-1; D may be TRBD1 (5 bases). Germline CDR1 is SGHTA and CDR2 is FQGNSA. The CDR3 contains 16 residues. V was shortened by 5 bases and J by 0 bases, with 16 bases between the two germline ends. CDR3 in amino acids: CASSPPGGRVNTEAFF. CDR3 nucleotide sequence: TGTGCCAGCAGCCCCCCCGGGGGAAGGGTGAACACTGAAGCTTTCTTT.